This T cell receptor beta chain was found in a study of shared clonotypes between healthy human individuals (dated by TCRdb to 2020 to 2021). Regarding the complete study: The cohort comprised a couple of women and a few men aged 18 to 49 years. For each donor, CD4 naive and CD4 memory were each given three plates, CD8 naive was given two plates, and CD8 memory was given one plate. To estimate repertoire size and how much clonotype sharing occurs between individuals, the study deeply sequenced the blood TCR repertoires of 4 to 6 healthy adults. To increase sequencing depth and limit assay-specific biases, TCR repertoire library preparation and sequencing were carried out by different laboratories using diverse techniques. Between about 0.8 and 9.5 billion PBMCs per donor were obtained by leukapheresis.

The paper's findings and limits, for the study overall: Across a few donors, around 5% of naive CD4, over 3% of naive CD8, roughly 2.2% of memory CD4, and roughly 0.41% of memory CD8 clonotypes were shared. The genetic and exposure-history diversity represented was limited by the small number of donors. Naive subsets generally had larger estimated clonotype richness than memory subsets. Pairwise subsampling led to the expectation that sequencing depth would affect the degree of clonotype sharing among donors. Sampling was limited to blood, and TCR repertoires in tissue likely differ from TCR repertoires in blood. Rarefaction of sorted-subset datasets indicated incomplete sequencing despite the large sequencing depth. Higher generation probabilities were observed for clonotypes shared by all four sorted-subset donors than for non-shared clonotypes.

The donors were healthy, HIV-negative adults with no recently reported acute infections or vaccinations. Every donor was a Caucasian adult residing in Nashville, Tennessee, USA. Magnetic negative selection was used to enrich CD4+ T cells, after which naive cells were positively selected on CD45RA and the negative fraction became the memory subset. Blood was collected by leukapheresis, and PBMCs were isolated by Ficoll-Histopaque density gradient centrifugation and then cryopreserved in liquid nitrogen vapor phase. Analytical flow cytometry was used to check the purity and quantity of each magnetically sorted T cell population. Genomic DNA was isolated from each sorted fraction and quantified by UV absorbance on a Nanodrop 2000c. Via the germline V gene (reference sequence), CDR1 is GTSNPN and CDR2 SVGIG. A distance of 9 bases separates the germline ends of V and J, which lose 0 bases and 4 bases respectively. There are 13 amino acids in the CDR3, from cysteine to phenylalanine inclusive. Left in the record is the CDR3 DNA by itself, 39 bases read in frame from the first base.

Using the deep immunoSEQ assay, TCR CDR3 regions were amplified from genomic DNA by multiplex PCR. For each cell subset, the extracted genomic DNA was distributed evenly across all wells of several immunoSEQ 96-well plates, and each plate served as one replicate. For sorted subsets, roughly 200 ng of genomic DNA, equivalent to 30,000 or so T cell genomes, went into each replicate PCR. Purified libraries were quantified with a Qubit 3.0 fluorometer, sized on a Bioanalyzer 2100, and re-quantified with the KAPA Library Quantification kit. Every immunoSEQ 96-well plate was sequenced on a separate single-read 150-cycle Illumina NextSeq 550 flow cell. As for the authors' bioinformatics: Because the immunoSEQ output held only junctional sequences and lacked quality scores, the filtering could not match the filtering applied to full-length reads. Sequences were annotated with PyIR, a Python wrapper for IgBLAST v1.9, using IMGT germline references to assign V/J genes and CDR3. Reads with weak V/J assignments (E-value above 1e-6), missing CDR3, stop codons, out-of-frame junctions, or ambiguous translated residues were removed. V3J clonotypes were defined as sequences sharing an identical inferred V gene, J gene, and CDR3 amino acid sequence. Percentage overlap between repertoires was calculated by dividing the number of shared unique clonotypes by the size of the smaller repertoire. RTK rarefaction, the Chao1 estimator, and Recon v2.1 estimates of unobserved clonotypes were used to assess repertoire richness. For all TCRbeta clonotypes obtained by the gDNA method from a handful of donors, generation probabilities were computed with OLGA. What TCRdb holds here is the immuneACCESS table cut down to in-frame rearrangements. Part of the clones is not present; checked against another copy, under half of the missing clones reflect an unresolved V gene, and the others are unexplained. V and J calls plus clone size are reproduced from that table; the DNA served to infer D and trimming. The sample table shows around 2.3 million clones, and about 94% are seen once. The top ten constitute roughly 0.13% of the sample.

This clone was observed a single time. What antigen it recognizes has not been identified. No much larger clone exists at a distance of one base, and base qualities are not known. The receptor's source is a man younger than 35 in good health. Recombination linked TRBV30 to TRBJ2-5; the D gene remains uncertain. The sequencing sample was made of naive CD4+ T cells sorted from blood. Read against the paper, the sample's cell subset or site label means: CD45RA+ positively selected. The CDR3 protein: CAWSVLGSETQYF. The nucleotides read TGTGCCTGGAGTGTATTAGGGTCAGAGACCCAGTACTTC.